This T cell receptor (beta chain) stems from a study of blood T cell repertoires in COVID-19 (dated by TCRdb to 2018 to 2020). Regarding the research as a whole: Samples from collaborators originated in the United States, Italy and Spain and spanned both the acute and convalescent phases of COVID-19. The sample metadata nearly always contained a de-identified subject ID, COVID-19 status, age in years and sex. Samples were obtained from the ongoing ImmuneRACE study (first 160 participants) and from about 1,300 subjects provided by 6 global collaborators. The prospective study material was composed of cDNA or gDNA derived from T cells, B-cell-depleted T cells, or PBMCs. The repertoires were released in a freely available public database meant as a resource for research on the immune response to SARS-CoV-2. Where HLA class I and class II types were available, the types were taken from metadata supplied by the sample provider, not from assay-based typing. Subjects who had been exposed to COVID-19, were actively infected with it, or had recovered from it provided the deeply sampled blood TCRbeta repertoires that made up the dataset. Study-wide conclusions, independent of this receptor: The amount of clinical and demographic metadata varied by source and participant and was provided uncurated.

A remark on this clone: Its antigen remains unidentified. The record has no base qualities; no much larger clone is one base away.

Looking up the germline V gene yields CDR1 MGHRA and CDR2 YSYEKL. The CDR3, from cysteine to phenylalanine, totals 12 residues. Only the CDR3 portion is preserved as DNA: 36 bases, with reading frame beginning at the first base. V drops 0 bases and J drops 5 bases, leaving 4 bases in between. Whole blood was collected in K2EDTA tubes by collaborating institutions according to the institutions' own protocols. For TCRbeta analysis, collaborator samples were shipped as frozen whole blood, as isolated PBMCs, or as DNA extracted from either sample type. The immunoSEQ Assay, a bias-controlled multiplex PCR, was used to amplify TCRbeta CDR3 regions from genomic DNA. The study's own analysis went as follows. The number of nucleated cells in each sample was estimated from the amplification of reference gene primers within the assay. Sequence reads were collapsed and filtered to measure the absolute abundance of every unique TCRbeta CDR3 rearrangement. For each sample, productive Simpson clonality was calculated by taking the square root of Simpson's diversity index across productive rearrangements. What TCRdb holds here is the immuneACCESS table cut down to in-frame rearrangements. Part of the clones is not present; checked against another copy, under half of the missing clones reflect an unresolved V gene, and the others are unexplained. V and J calls and clone size are given by that table; D and trimming were obtained from the DNA. For this sample there are some 250,000 clones; approximately 80% appear just once. Clones ranked in the top ten supply roughly 4% of the sample.

Here the chain combines TRBV4-1 and TRBJ2-5; the D gene is unclear. This clonotype was obtained from a man in his sixties with acute or convalescent COVID-19. Sequenced sample: peripheral blood. In nucleotide form, the sequence is TGCGCCAGCAGCCAAGACCTCGAGACCCAGTACTTC. Its protein is CASSQDLETQYF.